This T cell receptor (beta chain) was documented in a study of cytomegalovirus exposure and HLA in healthy donors. Some clones are missing from TCRdb's copy, which holds only in-frame ones; the method was immunoSEQ multiplex PCR. Of approximately 130,000 clones detected, approximately 87% appear once; the ten largest clones hold under 2.5%. Comment on this clone: The target antigen is unknown.

This CDR3 is 17 amino acids long. Losses at the gene ends were 3 bases for V and 3 bases for J; bases not matched to a gene: 12. The germline gives CDR1 SGHVS, CDR2 FQNEAQ. Study-level findings and limits: Later, an analysis found that TCR clusters from the first cohort tended to co-occur in the roughly 130 validation repertoires.

Sequencing was carried out using PBMCs. The clonotype originates from a woman aged 25 to 39 in good health and CMV-seronegative. The chain couples TRBV7-8 to TRBJ2-3, with 7 bases that match TRBD1. DNA for the CDR3: TGTGCCAGCAGCTTCGGCGTTCTAGGGGGCAGGACAGATACGCAGTATTTT. Protein: CASSFGVLGGRTDTQYF.